Detailed here is one TCR beta chain. Clones were sequenced by immunoSEQ multiplex PCR, and TCRdb holds only the in-frame ones, with some missing. The sample yields approximately 93,000 clones, around 89% seen once. The sample originates from a study of blood T cell repertoires in COVID-19. The CDR3 runs 13 residues. Germline CDR1 MNHEY, CDR2 SMNVEV (reference sequence). Trimming removed 2 bases from V and 9 bases from J, with 12 bases in between. The sequenced sample consisted of peripheral blood. This TCR derives from a man aged 60 to 75 with acute or convalescent COVID-19. The chain employs TRBV27 and TRBJ2-3, with D tentatively TRBD2 (5 bases). This CDR3 reads CASSLGGFLTQYF. The CDR3 region has the DNA TGTGCCAGCAGTTTAGGAGGTTTCTTGACGCAGTATTTT.